The 32 T cell receptor beta chains below all came from one sample that was sequenced in a study of Ad26.COV2.S vaccination and SARS-CoV-2 variants. Treatment meaning: about 20 received Ad26.COV2.S at low or high dose, single or two shots; about 5 received placebo; per-sample allocation not given. Specimen acquisition occurred on day 63 following the initial vaccine or placebo injection. Clones were sequenced by immunoSEQ multiplex PCR, and TCRdb holds only the in-frame ones, with some missing. The sample lists more than 300,000 clones, about 89% seen once, with under 6% in the top ten. Sample: peripheral blood, taken in a trial of Ad26.COV2.S vaccine versus placebo. Every receptor here comes from a person aged 18-60 years who received the Ad26.COV2.S COVID-19 vaccine or a placebo.

The rearrangement links TRBV15 to TRBJ2-7, with 11 bases that match TRBD1. The V gene end was trimmed by 1 base and the J gene end by 1 base; junction bases not matched to a gene: 3. CDR1 and CDR2 from the germline V gene are LNHNV and YYDKDF (reference sequence). This CDR3 comprises 16 residues. CDR3 nucleotide sequence: TGTGCCACCAGCAGAGGGACAGGGGGCTCTTCCTACGAGCAGTACTTC. Translating it yields CATSRGTGGSSYEQYF.

This clone showed up just a few times. CDR3 in amino acids: CASSIDHGTYEQYF. CDR3 in DNA: TGTGCCAGTAGTATAGATCACGGGACCTACGAGCAGTACTTC. V usage is TRBV19 and J usage is TRBJ2-7, with D perhaps matching TRBD2 (5 bases). Trimming left V 0 bases short and J 2 bases short, with 8 bases between. The CDR3 is 14 residues long. Germline assignment: CDR1 LNHDA and CDR2 SQIVND (reference sequence).

This clone showed up just a few times. This chain links TRBV21-1 with TRBJ2-4; the table's TRBD1 call for D was not verified on the DNA. TRBV21-1 is assigned pseudogene status. This CDR3 has 14 residues. This chain's CDR3 is CASSTRDKKNIQYF. The CDR3 DNA reads as TGTGCCAGCAGTACCCGGGACAAGAAAAACATTCAGTACTTC.

J is TRBJ1-1 and V is TRBV5-6; D call uncertain. The CDR3 spans 15 residues. Germline-derived CDR1 and CDR2 are SGHDT and YYEEEE. With 3 bases removed from V and 5 bases from J, the gap between germline ends came to 17 bases. The CDR3 protein is CASSSLGEGRTEAFF. CDR3 DNA sequence: TGTGCCAGCAGCTCGTTGGGTGAGGGTAGGACTGAAGCTTTCTTT.

The chain is built from TRBV6-2 or TRBV6-3 and TRBJ2-1, with no clear D. The CDR3 contains 13 residues. The V end lost 2 bases, the J end lost 7 bases, and 9 bases lay between the germline ends. CDR1 MNHEY and CDR2 SVGEGT come from the germline V gene. The CDR3 is CASSYGRRNEQFF. The DNA of the CDR3 is TGTGCCAGCAGTTACGGCCGGCGGAATGAGCAGTTCTTC.

V and J are TRBV19 and TRBJ2-5; the D is unclear. V was clipped by 5 bases and J by 2 bases, with 15 bases between them. The CDR3 is 15 residues long. Looked up from germline, CDR1 is LNHDA and CDR2 is SQIVND (reference sequence). The DNA for the CDR3 is TGTGCCAGTAGTCCCGGCTTTGTGCAGCAAGAGACCCAGTACTTC. Translated: CASSPGFVQQETQYF.

The chain joins TRBV7-9 to TRBJ1-2; 10 bases are shared with TRBD1. The CDR3 totals 15 residues. From germline, CDR1 is SEHNR and CDR2 FQNEAQ (reference sequence). V was pared by 5 bases and J by 7 bases, with 10 bases of the junction left unmatched. CDR3 bases: TGTGCCAGCAGCCCGGTGACAGGGGGCCTATCTGGCTACACCTTC. Translation gives CASSPVTGGLSGYTF.

This sequence joins TRBV29-1 and TRBJ1-1; D not certain. This CDR3 contains 13 residues. The germline CDR1 and CDR2 sequences are SQVTM and ANQGSEA. V lost 6 bases, J lost 0 bases, and 11 bases lay in between. The CDR3 DNA reads TGCAGCGTACTTATGCCTATGAACACTGAAGCTTTCTTT. It encodes CSVLMPMNTEAFF.

The chain combines TRBV6-5 with TRBJ1-1; D is unresolved. Trimming stripped 3 bases from V and 0 bases from J, with 11 bases between. Germline loops: CDR1 MNHEY, CDR2 SVGAGI. This CDR3 comprises 15 residues. DNA for the CDR3: TGTGCCAGCAGTTATACCTGGTCCATGAACACTGAAGCTTTCTTT. Translating gives CASSYTWSMNTEAFF.

CDR3 DNA sequence: TGTGCCAGCAGTTTCCAGACAGGGAAGAATGAAAAACTGTTTTTT. This codes for CASSFQTGKNEKLFF. The V gene is TRBV27, the J gene TRBJ1-4; 7 bases map to TRBD1. With 3 bases clipped from V and 5 bases from J, the junction kept 6 bases outside the gene matches. CDR3 size: 15 residues. Per the germline V gene, CDR1 is MNHEY and CDR2 is SMNVEV (reference sequence).

This sequence joins TRBV5-1 and TRBJ2-5; D remains unclear. This CDR3 contains 12 residues. Germline V gene lookup returns CDR1 SGHRS and CDR2 YFSETQ. V lost 4 bases to trimming and J lost 1 base, with 5 bases between them. The CDR3 region has the DNA TGCGCCAGCAGCCTTCCCCAAGAGACCCAGTACTTC. Translation gives CASSLPQETQYF.

The CDR3 sequence is CASSLTAGGNYGYTF. As DNA, the CDR3 is TGTGCCAGCAGCTTAACGGCAGGGGGCAACTATGGCTACACCTTC. This rearrangement joins TRBV7-6 to TRBJ1-2, with 8 bases identical to TRBD1. Germline values: CDR1 SGHVS, CDR2 FNYEAQ. Trimming took 2 bases from V and 2 from J; bases not matched to a gene: 4. This CDR3 has 15 amino acids.

Only a few counts were recorded for this clone. The rearrangement joins TRBV15 to TRBJ1-6; D call uncertain. CDR3 length: 13 amino acids. Germline V CDR1 and CDR2: LNHNV, YYDKDF (reference sequence). V gave up 3 bases and J gave up 7 bases, with 7 bases separating them. For the CDR3, the DNA is TGTGCCACCAGCAGGGGTACCAATTCACCCCTCCACTTT. Translated: CATSRGTNSPLHF.

This clone was observed at least ten times. The J gene is TRBJ2-5, the V gene TRBV5-8; possibly TRBD1 for D (6 bases). The CDR3 covers 15 residues. The V gene lost 4 bases and the J gene lost 2 bases, with 15 bases spanning the gap. Germline values: CDR1 SGHTS, CDR2 YDEGEE. The CDR3 DNA follows: TGTGCCAGCAGCCTGGGGGCGGCCGGGCAAGAGACCCAGTACTTC. Residues: CASSLGAAGQETQYF.

This chain links TRBV6-5 with TRBJ1-5; D is undetermined. The CDR3 extends over 13 amino acids. CDR1 is MNHEY, CDR2 SVGAGI, per germline. V lost 6 bases, J lost 0 bases, and 6 bases lay in between. The CDR3 DNA reads as TGTGCCAGCAGAACGGGTAGCAATCAGCCCCAGCATTTT. Translated: CASRTGSNQPQHF.

The genes are TRBV27 and TRBJ1-1; 8 bases match TRBD1. V was clipped by 5 bases and J by 6 bases; unmatched bases: 14. CDR3 length: 16 residues. Germline V gene sequence: CDR1 MNHEY, CDR2 SMNVEV (reference sequence). The DNA for the CDR3 is TGTGCCAGCAGTCCTCATCGGGACAGGAAAGGCGCTGAAGCTTTCTTT. Its protein product is CASSPHRDRKGAEAFF.

The rearrangement links TRBV27 to TRBJ2-7, with D perhaps TRBD1 or TRBD2 (5 bases each). V was cut by 6 bases and J by 5 bases, with 14 bases left in between. This CDR3 has 13 amino acids. The V gene's germline CDR1 is MNHEY and CDR2 SMNVEV (reference sequence). In DNA form, the CDR3 reads TGTGCCAGCAGCCCATTCGGGGACGACGAGCAGTACTTC. Encoded protein: CASSPFGDDEQYF.

The V and J genes are TRBV7-9 and TRBJ2-2, with 7 bases identical to TRBD1. Trimming at V came to 5 bases and at J to 5 bases, leaving 17 bases not matched to a gene. Germline CDR1 SEHNR, CDR2 FQNEAQ (reference sequence). This CDR3 spans 18 amino acids. CDR3 DNA: TGTGCCAGCAGCCCAGAAAACAGGGGAATAAGTGGGACCGGGGAGCTGTTTTTT. This codes for CASSPENRGISGTGELFF.

The CDR3 loop is CASSMGGRPDQPQHF. The DNA for the CDR3 is TGTGCCAGTAGTATGGGGGGGCGCCCCGATCAGCCCCAGCATTTT. The V call is TRBV19, the J call TRBJ1-5, with D perhaps matching TRBD1 (6 bases). Germline V CDR1 and CDR2: LNHDA, SQIVND (reference sequence). V lost 3 bases and J 5 bases, leaving 14 bases between the germline ends. The CDR3 length is 15 residues.

V gene TRBV24-1 combines with J gene TRBJ2-5, with D hard to call. This CDR3 is 12 amino acids long. V shed 1 base and J shed 4 bases, with 3 bases lying between them. CDR1 is KGHDR and CDR2 is SFDVKD in the germline V gene. The CDR3 reads CATSDFSETQYF. The CDR3 bases are TGTGCCACCAGTGATTTTTCAGAGACCCAGTACTTC.

The rearrangement links TRBV19 to TRBJ2-1; possible D gene TRBD2, 7 bases. V shed 6 bases and J shed 8 bases, with 14 bases lying between them. The CDR3 length is 13 residues. The V gene's germline CDR1 is LNHDA and CDR2 SQIVND (reference sequence). The CDR3 spells CASSWGGRDEQFF. The CDR3 DNA sequence: TGTGCCAGTAGCTGGGGGGGCCGGGATGAGCAGTTCTTC.

The rearrangement links TRBV6-6 to TRBJ1-5; TRBD1 matches at 8 bases. After removal of 5 bases from V and 4 bases from J, the junction contained 7 bases not matched to a gene. Germline CDR1 is MNHNY and CDR2 is SVGAGI (reference sequence). The CDR3 sequence is 15 residues long. CDR3 sequence: CASSLDRGRNQPQHF. The CDR3 DNA sequence: TGTGCCAGCAGTCTCGACAGGGGAAGGAATCAGCCCCAGCATTTT.

The chain recombines TRBV27 with TRBJ1-5; perhaps TRBD1 as D (6 bases). The CDR3 sequence is 16 residues long. Deletions cut 5 bases from V and 3 bases from J, with 17 bases between. Germline V CDR1 and CDR2: MNHEY, SMNVEV (reference sequence). CDR3 in DNA: TGTGCCAGCAGTCCCACAGGGAGTGTGAACAATCAGCCCCAGCATTTT. Amino acid sequence: CASSPTGSVNNQPQHF.

CDR3: CASSLGALTTNTGELFF. Written as DNA, the CDR3 is TGCGCCAGCAGCCTGGGCGCGCTTACTACTAACACCGGGGAGCTGTTTTTT. The chain has TRBV5-1 and TRBJ2-2; no clear D. Germline CDR1 is SGHRS and CDR2 is YFSETQ. This CDR3 spans 17 amino acids. Trimming took off 4 bases at V and 2 bases at J, with 18 bases between the two ends. The full variable domain, completed using reference TRBV5-1 and TRBJ2-2, is KAGVTQTPRYLIKTRGQQVTLSCSPISGHRSVSWYQQTPGQGLQFLFEYFSETQRNKGNFPGRFSGRQFSNSRSEMNVSTLELGDSALYLCASSLGALTTNTGELFFGEGSRLTVL.

This chain joins TRBV14 and TRBJ2-3; D possibly corresponds to TRBD1 (5 bases). The V and J ends lost 1 base and 0 bases respectively, with 8 bases between them. The CDR3 spans 15 residues. Germline CDR1 SGHDN, CDR2 FVKESK. CDR3 in amino acids: CASSQGQSSTDTQYF. The DNA of the CDR3 is TGTGCCAGCAGCCAAGGACAGTCTAGCACAGATACGCAGTATTTT.

The V call is TRBV5-8, the J call TRBJ2-3, with D tentatively TRBD1 (6 bases). CDR3 size: 17 residues. Germline-derived CDR1 and CDR2 are SGHTS and YDEGEE. V lost 2 bases to trimming and J lost 3 bases, with 19 bases between them. CDR3 sequence: CASSFGGHRERTDTQYF. In nucleotides, the CDR3 is TGTGCCAGCAGCTTCGGCGGCCACAGGGAACGTACAGATACGCAGTATTTT.

This chain joins TRBV5-5 and TRBJ1-3; maybe TRBD1 (5 bases). CDR3 length: 14 amino acids. Trimming took 5 bases from V and 3 from J, leaving 12 bases between them. CDR1 and CDR2 from the germline V gene are SGHKS and YYEKEE (reference sequence). CDR3: CASSFGTYGNTIYF. CDR3 bases: TGTGCCAGCAGTTTCGGGACGTATGGAAACACCATATATTTT.

This clone was seen just once. Compared with germline, one end of the junction differs, possibly owing to a read error. The rearrangement joins TRBV7-7 to TRBJ2-5; the D is unclear. This CDR3 is built from 14 residues. Per the germline V gene, CDR1 is SSHAT and CDR2 is FNYEAQ (reference sequence). The CDR3 DNA follows: TGTGCTAGCAGCTTAGATCTGAACCAAGAGACCCAGTACTTC. Translated, it gives CASSLDLNQETQYF.

The chain carries TRBV29-1 and TRBJ2-1, with D maybe TRBD1 (6 bases). From germline, CDR1 is SQVTM and CDR2 ANQGSEA. The CDR3 contains 15 residues. With 4 bases removed from V and 4 bases from J, the gap between germline ends came to 17 bases. The DNA of the CDR3 is TGCAGCGTTGTCGGAGTCACAGGGAAGTACAATGAGCAGTTCTTC. It encodes CSVVGVTGKYNEQFF.

This chain joins TRBV5-1 and TRBJ2-5, with TRBD2 matching over 10 bases. Looked up from germline, CDR1 is SGHRS and CDR2 is YFSETQ. Trimming cost V 2 bases and J 2 bases; bases outside gene matches: 6. The CDR3 is 16 residues long. CDR3 sequence reads: CASSFRTSGKQETQYF. CDR3 bases: TGCGCCAGCAGCTTCCGGACTAGCGGTAAACAAGAGACCCAGTACTTC.

In this sample, this clone turned up once. The chain carries TRBV7-2 and TRBJ2-5, with 9 nucleotides matching TRBD1. CDR3 size: 15 residues. Germline V lookup: CDR1 SGHTA, CDR2 FQGNSA. The V gene end was trimmed by 5 bases and the J gene end by 4 bases; junction bases not matched to a gene: 8. DNA for the CDR3: TGTGCCAGCAGCCCTACGACAGGGGGTGGAGAGACCCAGTACTTC. As protein: CASSPTTGGGETQYF.

This chain uses TRBV19 with TRBJ1-5, with D possibly matching TRBD1 (5 bases). The CDR3 is 14 amino acids. Germline CDR1 reads LNHDA; CDR2 reads SQIVND (reference sequence). V dropped 8 bases and J dropped 2 bases, with 13 bases sitting between them. CDR3 sequence: CASGGTGRNQPQHF. In DNA form, the CDR3 reads TGTGCCAGTGGAGGGACCGGACGCAATCAGCCCCAGCATTTT.